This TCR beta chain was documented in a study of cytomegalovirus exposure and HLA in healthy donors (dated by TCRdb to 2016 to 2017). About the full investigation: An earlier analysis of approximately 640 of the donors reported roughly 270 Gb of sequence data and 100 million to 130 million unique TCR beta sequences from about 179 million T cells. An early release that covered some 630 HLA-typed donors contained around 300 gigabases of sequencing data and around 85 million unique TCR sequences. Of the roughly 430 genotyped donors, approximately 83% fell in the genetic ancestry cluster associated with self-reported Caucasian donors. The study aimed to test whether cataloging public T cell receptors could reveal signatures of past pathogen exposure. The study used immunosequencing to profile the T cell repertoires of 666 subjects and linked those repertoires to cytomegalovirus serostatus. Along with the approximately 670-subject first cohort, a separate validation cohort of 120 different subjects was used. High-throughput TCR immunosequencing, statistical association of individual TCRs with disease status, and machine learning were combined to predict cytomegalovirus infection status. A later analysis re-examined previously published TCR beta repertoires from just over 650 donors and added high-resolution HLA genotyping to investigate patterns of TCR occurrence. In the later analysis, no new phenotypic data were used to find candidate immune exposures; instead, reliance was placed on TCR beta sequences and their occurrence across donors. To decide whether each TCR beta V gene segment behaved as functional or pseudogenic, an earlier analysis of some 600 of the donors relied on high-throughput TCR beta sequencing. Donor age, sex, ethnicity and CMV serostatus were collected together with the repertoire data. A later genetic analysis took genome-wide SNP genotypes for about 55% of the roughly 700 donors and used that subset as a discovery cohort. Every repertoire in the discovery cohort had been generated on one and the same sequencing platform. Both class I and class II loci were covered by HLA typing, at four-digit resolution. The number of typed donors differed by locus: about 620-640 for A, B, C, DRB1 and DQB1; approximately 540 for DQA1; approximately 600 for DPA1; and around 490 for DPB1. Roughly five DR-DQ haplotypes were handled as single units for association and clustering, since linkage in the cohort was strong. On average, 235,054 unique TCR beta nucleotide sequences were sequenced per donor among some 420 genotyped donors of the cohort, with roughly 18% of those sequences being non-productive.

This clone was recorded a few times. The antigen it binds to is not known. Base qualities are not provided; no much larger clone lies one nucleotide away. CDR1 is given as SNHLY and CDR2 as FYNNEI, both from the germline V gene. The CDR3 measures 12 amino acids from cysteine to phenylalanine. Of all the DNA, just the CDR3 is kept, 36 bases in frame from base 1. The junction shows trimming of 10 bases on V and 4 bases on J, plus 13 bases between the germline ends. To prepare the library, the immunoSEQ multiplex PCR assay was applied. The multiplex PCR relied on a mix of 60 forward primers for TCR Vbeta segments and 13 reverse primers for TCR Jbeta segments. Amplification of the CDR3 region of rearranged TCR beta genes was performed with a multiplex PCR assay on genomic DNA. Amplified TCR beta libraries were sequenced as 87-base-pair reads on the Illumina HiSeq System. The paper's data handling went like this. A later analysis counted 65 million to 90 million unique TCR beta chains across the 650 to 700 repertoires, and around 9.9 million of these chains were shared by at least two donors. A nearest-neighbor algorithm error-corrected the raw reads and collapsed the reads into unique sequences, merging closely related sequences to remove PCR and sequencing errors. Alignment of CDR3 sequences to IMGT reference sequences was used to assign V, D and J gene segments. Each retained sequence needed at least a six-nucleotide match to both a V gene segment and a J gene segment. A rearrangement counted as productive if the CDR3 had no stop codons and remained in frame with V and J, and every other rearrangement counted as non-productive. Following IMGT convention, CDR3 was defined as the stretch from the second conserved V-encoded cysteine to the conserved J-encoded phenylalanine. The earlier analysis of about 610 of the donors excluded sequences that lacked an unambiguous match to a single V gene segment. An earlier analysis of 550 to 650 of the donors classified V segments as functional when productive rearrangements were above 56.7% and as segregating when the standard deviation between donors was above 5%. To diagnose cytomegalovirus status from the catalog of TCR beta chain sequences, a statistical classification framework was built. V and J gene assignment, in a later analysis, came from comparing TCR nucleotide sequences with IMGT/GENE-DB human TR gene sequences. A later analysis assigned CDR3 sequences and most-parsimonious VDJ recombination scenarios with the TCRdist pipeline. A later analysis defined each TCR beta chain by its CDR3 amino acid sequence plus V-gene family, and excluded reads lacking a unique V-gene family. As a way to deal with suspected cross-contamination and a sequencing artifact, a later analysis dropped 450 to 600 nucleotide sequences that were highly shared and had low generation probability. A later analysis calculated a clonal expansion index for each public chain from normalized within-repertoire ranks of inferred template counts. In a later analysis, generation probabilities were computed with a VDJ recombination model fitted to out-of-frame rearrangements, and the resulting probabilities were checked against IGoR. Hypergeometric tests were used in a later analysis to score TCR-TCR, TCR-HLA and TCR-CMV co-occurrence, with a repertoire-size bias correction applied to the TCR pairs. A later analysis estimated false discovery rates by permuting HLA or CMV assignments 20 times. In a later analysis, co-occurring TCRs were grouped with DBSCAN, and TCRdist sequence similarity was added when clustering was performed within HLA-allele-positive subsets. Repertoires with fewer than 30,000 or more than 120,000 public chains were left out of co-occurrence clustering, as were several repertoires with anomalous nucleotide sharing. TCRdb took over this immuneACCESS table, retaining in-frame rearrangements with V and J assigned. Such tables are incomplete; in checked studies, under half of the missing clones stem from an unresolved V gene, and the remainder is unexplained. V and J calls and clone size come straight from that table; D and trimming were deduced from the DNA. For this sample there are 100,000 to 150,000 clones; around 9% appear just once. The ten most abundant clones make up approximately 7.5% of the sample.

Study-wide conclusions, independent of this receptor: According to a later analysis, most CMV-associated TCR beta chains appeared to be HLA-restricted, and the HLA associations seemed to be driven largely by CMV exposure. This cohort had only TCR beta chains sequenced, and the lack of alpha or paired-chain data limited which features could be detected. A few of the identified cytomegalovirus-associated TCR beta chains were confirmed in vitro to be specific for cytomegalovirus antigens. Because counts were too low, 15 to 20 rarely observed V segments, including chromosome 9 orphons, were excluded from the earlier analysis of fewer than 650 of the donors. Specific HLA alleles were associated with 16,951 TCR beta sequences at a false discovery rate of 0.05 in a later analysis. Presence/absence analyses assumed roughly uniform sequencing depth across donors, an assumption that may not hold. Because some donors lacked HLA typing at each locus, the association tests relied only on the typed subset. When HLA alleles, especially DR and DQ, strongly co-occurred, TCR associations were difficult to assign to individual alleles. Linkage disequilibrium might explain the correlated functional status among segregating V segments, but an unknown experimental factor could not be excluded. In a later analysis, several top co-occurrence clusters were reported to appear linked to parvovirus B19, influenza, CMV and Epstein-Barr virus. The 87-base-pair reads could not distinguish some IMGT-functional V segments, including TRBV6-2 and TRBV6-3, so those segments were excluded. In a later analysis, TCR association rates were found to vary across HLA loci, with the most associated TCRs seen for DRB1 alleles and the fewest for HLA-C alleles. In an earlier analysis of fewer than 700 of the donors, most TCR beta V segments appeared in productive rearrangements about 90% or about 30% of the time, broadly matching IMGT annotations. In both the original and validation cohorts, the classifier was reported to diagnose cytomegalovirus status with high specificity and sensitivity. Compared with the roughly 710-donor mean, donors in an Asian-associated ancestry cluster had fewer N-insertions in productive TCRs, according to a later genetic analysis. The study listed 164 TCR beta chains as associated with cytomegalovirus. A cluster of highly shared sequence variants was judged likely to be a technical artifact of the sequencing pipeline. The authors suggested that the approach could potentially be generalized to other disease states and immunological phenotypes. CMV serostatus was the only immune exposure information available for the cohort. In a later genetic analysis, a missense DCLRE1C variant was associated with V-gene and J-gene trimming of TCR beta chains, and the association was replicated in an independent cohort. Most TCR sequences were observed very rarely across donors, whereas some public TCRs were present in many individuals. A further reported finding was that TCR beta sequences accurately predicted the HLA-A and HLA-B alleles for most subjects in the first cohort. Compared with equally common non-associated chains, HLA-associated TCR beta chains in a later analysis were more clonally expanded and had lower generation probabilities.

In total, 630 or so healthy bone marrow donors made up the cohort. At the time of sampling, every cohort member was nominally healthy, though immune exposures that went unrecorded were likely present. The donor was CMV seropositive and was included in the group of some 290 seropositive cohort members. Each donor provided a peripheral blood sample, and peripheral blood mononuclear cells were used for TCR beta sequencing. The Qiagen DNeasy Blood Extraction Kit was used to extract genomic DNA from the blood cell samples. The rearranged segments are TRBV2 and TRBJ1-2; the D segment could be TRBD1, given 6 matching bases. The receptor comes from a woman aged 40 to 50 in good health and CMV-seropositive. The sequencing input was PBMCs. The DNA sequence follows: TGTGCCACCACAGGGTCCGCCTATGGCTACACCTTC. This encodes CATTGSAYGYTF.